This T cell receptor beta chain comes out of a study of cytomegalovirus exposure and HLA in healthy donors. Concerning this clone itself: Its matching antigen is unknown.

Trimming took off 3 bases at V and 3 bases at J, with 9 bases between the two ends. The V gene's germline CDR1 is SGDLS and CDR2 YYNGEE. The CDR3 extends over 13 amino acids. Primers included in the PCR were 60 Vbeta and 13 Jbeta primers. Repertoires were generated with immunoSEQ multiplex PCR, while TCRdb's copy carries only in-frame clones and drops some. The sample carries around 190,000 clones, roughly 80% recorded once. Study-wide results and limits: Earlier analysis found most TCR beta V segments productive about 90% or about 30% of the time.

The rearrangement links TRBV9 to TRBJ1-1; D might be TRBD1 (5 bases). The receptor was derived from a woman aged 45-60 years in good health and CMV-seronegative. Source material: PBMCs. The CDR3, as DNA: TGTGCCAGCAGCGGGGGCAGACACACTGAAGCTTTCTTT. Translating it yields CASSGGRHTEAFF. Full variable domain (remainder filled in from reference TRBV9 and TRBJ1-1): DSGVTQTPKHLITATGQRVTLRCSPRSGDLSVYWYQQSLDQGLQFLIQYYNGEERAKGNILERFSAQQFPDLHSELNLSSLELGDSALYFCASSGGRHTEAFFGQGTRLTVV.